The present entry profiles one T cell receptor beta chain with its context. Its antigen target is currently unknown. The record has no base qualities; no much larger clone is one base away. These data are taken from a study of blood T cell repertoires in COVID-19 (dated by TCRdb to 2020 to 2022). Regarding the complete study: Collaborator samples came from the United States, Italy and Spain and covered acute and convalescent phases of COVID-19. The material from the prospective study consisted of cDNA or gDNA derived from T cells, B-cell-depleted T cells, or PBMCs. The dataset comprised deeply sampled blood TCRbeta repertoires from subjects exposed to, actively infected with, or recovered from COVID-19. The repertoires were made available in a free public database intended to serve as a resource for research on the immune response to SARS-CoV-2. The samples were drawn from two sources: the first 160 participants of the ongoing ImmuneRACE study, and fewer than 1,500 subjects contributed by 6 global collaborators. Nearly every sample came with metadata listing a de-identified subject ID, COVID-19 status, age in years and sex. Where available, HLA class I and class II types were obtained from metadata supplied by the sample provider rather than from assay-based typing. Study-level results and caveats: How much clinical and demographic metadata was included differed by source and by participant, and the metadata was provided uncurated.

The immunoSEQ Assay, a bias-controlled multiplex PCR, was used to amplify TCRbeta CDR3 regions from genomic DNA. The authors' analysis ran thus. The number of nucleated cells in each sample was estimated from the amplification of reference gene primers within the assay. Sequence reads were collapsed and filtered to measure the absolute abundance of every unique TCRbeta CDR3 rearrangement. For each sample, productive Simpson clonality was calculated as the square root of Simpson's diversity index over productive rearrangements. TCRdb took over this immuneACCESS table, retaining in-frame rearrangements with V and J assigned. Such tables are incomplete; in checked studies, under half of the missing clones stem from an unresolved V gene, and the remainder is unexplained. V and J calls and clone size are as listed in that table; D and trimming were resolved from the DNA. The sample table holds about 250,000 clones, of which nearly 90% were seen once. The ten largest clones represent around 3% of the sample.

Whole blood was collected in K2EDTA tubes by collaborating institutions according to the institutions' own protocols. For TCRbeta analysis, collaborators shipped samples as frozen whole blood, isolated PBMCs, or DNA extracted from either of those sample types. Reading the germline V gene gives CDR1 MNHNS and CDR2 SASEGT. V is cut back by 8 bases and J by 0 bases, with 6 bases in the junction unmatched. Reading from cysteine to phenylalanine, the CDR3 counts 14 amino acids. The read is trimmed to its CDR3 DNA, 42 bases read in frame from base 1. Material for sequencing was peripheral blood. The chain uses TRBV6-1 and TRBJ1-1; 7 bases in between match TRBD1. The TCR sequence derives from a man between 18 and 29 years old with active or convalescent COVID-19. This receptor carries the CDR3 CASRDSRLNTEAFF. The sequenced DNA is TGTGCCAGCCGGGACAGCCGTTTGAACACTGAAGCTTTCTTT.